Each of the 18 T cell receptor beta chains below was sequenced from the same sample in a study of blood T cell repertoires in COVID-19. Generated by immunoSEQ multiplex PCR, the TCRdb table keeps only in-frame clones and is missing some. Of about 130,000 clones listed, 90% were seen once; the top ten hold 4% to 5%. The material sequenced was peripheral blood. These TCRs come from a man between 60 and 70 years old with COVID-19, enrolled during active disease.

The chain couples TRBV7-9 to TRBJ2-1, with TRBD1 as a possible D gene (5 bases). Germline-derived CDR1 and CDR2 are SEHNR and FQNEAQ (reference sequence). With 3 bases removed from V and 7 bases from J, the gap between germline ends came to 13 bases. This CDR3 region has 14 residues. The CDR3: CASSLLDKANEQFF. The CDR3 nucleotides read TGTGCCAGCAGCTTGCTGGACAAAGCGAATGAGCAGTTCTTC.

The rearrangement joins TRBV9 to TRBJ1-3; 7 positions agree with TRBD1. V trimming: 0 bases; J trimming: 0 bases; junction bases outside the gene matches: 6. CDR1 is SGDLS and CDR2 is YYNGEE in the germline V gene. This CDR3 comprises 17 residues. The DNA for the CDR3 is TGTGCCAGCAGCGTAGACCCACAGGGGAGCTCTGGAAACACCATATATTTT. Its translation: CASSVDPQGSSGNTIYF.

The chain is built from TRBV6-6 and TRBJ2-3, with 8 bases aligning to TRBD2. Trimming removed 8 bases from V and 7 bases from J; junction bases left unmatched: 11. Germline V lookup: CDR1 MNHNY, CDR2 SVGAGI (reference sequence). The CDR3 extends over 14 amino acids. The CDR3, as DNA: TGTGCCAGCTCTACCGGGGGGGCAAGGCATACGCAGTATTTT. Its translation: CASSTGGARHTQYF.

The V call is TRBV5-1, the J call TRBJ1-1; no clear D gene. The CDR3 consists of 13 residues. Trimming removed 6 bases at V and 3 bases at J, with 12 bases between. The germline V gene has CDR1 SGHRS and CDR2 YFSETQ. The CDR3 here is CASNLHLDTEAFF. CDR3 DNA: TGCGCCAGCAACCTCCATCTAGACACTGAAGCTTTCTTT.

In nucleotides, the CDR3 is TGTGCCAGCAGCCGGAACAGGGGGCTTGAGCAGTTCTTC. The encoded protein is CASSRNRGLEQFF. The chain has TRBV14 and TRBJ2-1; 9 bases align to TRBD1. The V gene's germline CDR1 is SGHDN and CDR2 FVKESK. V dropped 4 bases and J dropped 9; count of bases not matched to a gene: 4. CDR3 length equals 13 residues.

This clone occurred a few times. The chain is built from TRBV3-1 (or the pseudogene TRBV3-2) and TRBJ1-1; TRBD1 is a possible D gene (6 bases). The CDR3 sequence is 12 residues long. The germline V and J ends were trimmed by 8 bases and 1 base, with 8 bases remaining between them. Looked up from germline, CDR1 is LGHDT and CDR2 is YNNKEL (reference sequence). The CDR3 protein is CASGQQNTEAFF. CDR3 sequence (DNA): TGTGCCAGCGGACAGCAGAACACTGAAGCTTTCTTT.

V usage is TRBV5-6 and J usage is TRBJ2-1; possibly TRBD1 for D (6 bases). CDR3 length: 16 amino acids. Germline CDR1 is SGHDT and CDR2 is YYEEEE. Trimming stripped 4 bases from V and 0 bases from J, with 14 bases between. The CDR3 DNA sequence: TGTGCCAGCAGCATGCAGGGGCGGAGCTCCTACAATGAGCAGTTCTTC. Translation gives CASSMQGRSSYNEQFF. Drawing the rest from reference TRBV5-6 and TRBJ2-1, the complete variable domain is DAGVTQSPTHLIKTRGQQVTLRCSPKSGHDTVSWYQQALGQGPQFIFQYYEEEERQRGNFPDRFSGHQFPNYSSELNVNALLLGDSALYLCASSMQGRSSYNEQFFGPGTRLTVL.

The rearrangement joins TRBV27 to TRBJ2-7; 7 positions agree with TRBD2. Looked up from germline, CDR1 is MNHEY and CDR2 is SMNVEV (reference sequence). The ends lost 3 bases at V and 6 bases at J; junction bases unmatched: 17. There are 17 residues in the CDR3. The CDR3 bases are TGTGCCAGCAGTTTGGGGCGGGAGTCCCCTGGTCGATCCGAGCAGTACTTC. This sequence encodes CASSLGRESPGRSEQYF.

This sequence joins TRBV7-9 and TRBJ2-2, with 13 positions matching TRBD2. Germline assignment: CDR1 SEHNR and CDR2 FQNEAQ (reference sequence). V shed 5 bases, J shed 4 bases, and the junction held 13 bases outside the gene matches. The CDR3 extends over 19 amino acids. CDR3 amino acids: CASSPQPGLAGYFTGELFF. CDR3 nucleotide sequence: TGTGCCAGCAGCCCCCAACCGGGACTAGCGGGATACTTCACCGGGGAGCTGTTTTTT.

This clone occurred a few times. This chain joins TRBV19 and TRBJ2-1, with 8 bases identical to TRBD1. V lost 3 bases, J lost 5 bases, and 6 bases stayed unmatched. The germline V gene encodes CDR1 LNHDA and CDR2 SQIVND (reference sequence). The CDR3 totals 15 residues. CDR3 protein: CASSIQQGENNEQFF. The CDR3 DNA reads as TGTGCCAGTAGTATTCAACAGGGGGAGAACAATGAGCAGTTCTTC. The variable domain in full, completed from reference TRBV19 and TRBJ2-1, reads DGGITQSPKYLFRKEGQNVTLSCEQNLNHDAMYWYRQDPGQGLRLIYYSQIVNDFQKGDIAEGYSVSREKKESFPLTVTSAQKNPTAFYLCASSIQQGENNEQFFGPGTRLTVL.

The V gene is TRBV5-4, the J gene TRBJ1-2; D uncertain. The length of the CDR3 is 13 residues. Germline-derived CDR1 and CDR2 are SGHNT and YYREEE (reference sequence). V lost 0 bases to trimming and J lost 5 bases, with 8 bases between them. The CDR3 bases are TGTGCCAGCAGCTTGGACTATCGGTATGGCTACACCTTC. It codes for CASSLDYRYGYTF.

This chain joins TRBV29-1 and TRBJ2-1, with 8 bases fitting TRBD1. V shed 6 bases, J shed 8 bases, and the junction held 6 bases outside the gene matches. Germline CDR1 and CDR2: SQVTM and ANQGSEA. The CDR3 extends over 12 amino acids. DNA for the CDR3: TGCAGCGTGCCAGACAGGGGCCATGAGCAGTTCTTC. It specifies CSVPDRGHEQFF.

V gene TRBV9 combines with J gene TRBJ1-4, with 7 bases aligning to TRBD1. The CDR3 loop spans 15 amino acids. Germline V CDR1 and CDR2: SGDLS, YYNGEE. Losses at the gene ends were 4 bases for V and 6 bases for J; bases not matched to a gene: 9. Here the CDR3 DNA reads TGTGCCAGCAGCACCACCGGGACAGCTGATGAAAAACTGTTTTTT. Translating gives CASSTTGTADEKLFF.

J is TRBJ2-1 and V is TRBV6-2 or TRBV6-3; 9 bases agree with TRBD2. This CDR3 region has 15 residues. Germline CDR1 MNHEY, CDR2 SVGEGT. Trimming took 2 bases from V and 9 from J; bases not matched to a gene: 8. The CDR3 loop reads CASSYPASGIIEQFF. DNA for the CDR3: TGTGCCAGCAGTTACCCGGCTAGCGGGATAATTGAGCAGTTCTTC.

This clone occurred a few times. The rearrangement joins TRBV15 to TRBJ1-2; 8 bases are a match to TRBD1. Germline lookup yields CDR1 LNHNV and CDR2 YYDKDF (reference sequence). Unmatched junction bases numbered 7, after V lost 3 bases and J lost 4 bases. CDR3 length: 15 residues. The CDR3 sequence is CATSSRQGTLYGYTF. In DNA form, the CDR3 reads TGTGCCACCAGCAGTCGACAGGGGACTCTCTATGGCTACACCTTC.

This chain uses TRBV11-2 with TRBJ1-1, with 7 bases that match TRBD1. Per germline, CDR1 SGHAT and CDR2 FQNNGV. The V segment lost 0 bases and the J segment 3 bases; nucleotides outside the gene matches: 4. CDR3 size: 15 residues. CDR3 protein: CASSLEVRGDTEAFF. CDR3 sequence (DNA): TGTGCCAGCAGCTTAGAAGTCAGGGGGGACACTGAAGCTTTCTTT.

The chain couples TRBV4-1 to TRBJ2-2, with a possible D match to TRBD1 (6 bases). Germline CDR1 reads MGHRA; CDR2 reads YSYEKL. V shed 8 bases and J shed 2 bases, with 12 bases lying between them. This CDR3 has 14 amino acids. The CDR3 DNA is TGCGCCAGCGACCGGGACATAAACACCGGGGAGCTGTTTTTT. Translating it yields CASDRDINTGELFF.

The genes are TRBV29-1 and TRBJ2-7; 11 bases agree with TRBD1. V gave up 5 bases and J gave up 2 bases; unmatched junction bases: 2. This CDR3 contains 13 residues. Germline assignment: CDR1 SQVTM and CDR2 ANQGSEA. The CDR3 bases are TGCAGCGTTCGGGACAGGGGGACCTACGAGCAGTACTTC. It specifies CSVRDRGTYEQYF.